This T cell receptor (beta chain) was retrieved from a study of T-cell memory formation after mild COVID-19. Study-wide context: TCR clusters showed largely donor specificity. Notes on the study in general: Among contracting clones, CD4+ were mainly CM/EM and CD8+ enriched in EMRA. Day 15 to 85 contractors were CD4/CD8 balanced; later expanders leaned CD4+.

TCR alpha and TCR beta cDNA libraries carrying sample barcodes and UMIs came from 5'RACE with constant-segment primers. TCRdb re-analysed the 5' RACE reads in MiXCR, keeping a single row per CDR3 protein. There are fewer than 300,000 distinct CDR3 sequences in the sample; about 20% occur only once, and around 23% lies in the top ten. This clonotype was counted only a few times. The antigen remains undetermined. Trimming took 5 bases from V and 4 from J, leaving 20 bases between them. Germline V gene data show CDR1 as SEHNR and CDR2 as FQNEAQ (reference sequence). CDR3 length equals 16 residues. This sequence joins TRBV7-9 and TRBJ1-2; TRBD1 might be the D (6 bases). The sequenced sample was PBMCs or a T cell subset sorted from them (not recorded which). This TCR derives from a young man who had mild COVID-19 (a few samples of this study predate the infection). Cell type and time point are not known. The CDR3 is CASSTPGVQGGYGYTF. CDR3 sequence (DNA): TGTGCCAGCAGCACGCCCGGGGTCCAAGGGGGCTATGGCTACACCTTC.